The clone carrying this T cell receptor (beta chain) was observed a single time. The data were obtained in a study of Graves' ophthalmopathy and Graves' hyperthyroidism. The overall study: The authors collected peripheral blood at initial diagnosis, before any treatment.

Germline CDR1 is MGHDK and CDR2 is SYGVNS. Unmatched junction bases numbered 4, after V lost 4 bases and J lost 7 bases. This CDR3 is built from 14 residues. The authors diagnosed from clinical symptoms, serum thyroxine, TRAb, thyroid ultrasound and orbital computed tomography. PBMCs were obtained from roughly 9.9 ml of fresh peripheral blood. RNA transcripts were the source from which TCR beta CDR3 regions were amplified. A first-round RT-PCR used HTBI primers, followed by a second-round multiplex PCR. TCRdb ran MiXCR on the multiplex PCR reads and lists one entry per CDR3 protein. Of roughly 39,000 distinct CDR3 sequences listed, 50% are singletons.

The receptor was derived from an adult woman with stable Graves' hyperthyroidism. The sample taken for sequencing was peripheral blood. The chain links TRBV25-1 to TRBJ2-2, with 9 bases aligning to TRBD1. The CDR3 coding sequence is TGTGCCAGCAGTGGAAGGGACAGGGTCGGGGAGCTGTTTTTT. This codes for CASSGRDRVGELFF.